This TCR beta chain was profiled in a study of cytomegalovirus exposure and HLA in healthy donors. Study-wide results and limits: Testing in vitro showed a few CMV-associated chains specific for CMV antigens. A list of about 180 TCR beta chains associated with cytomegalovirus was given. Sequencing probably produced one cluster of sequence variants that were highly shared.

This CDR3 is built from 17 residues. Trimming removed 1 base from V and 1 base from J, with 14 bases in between. The germline gives CDR1 LNHDA, CDR2 SQIVND (reference sequence). Primers included in the PCR were 60 Vbeta and 13 Jbeta primers. Repertoires were generated with immunoSEQ multiplex PCR, while TCRdb's copy carries only in-frame clones and drops some. This sample has around 150,000 clones, with about 83% found just once. As concerns this clone: The antigen remains undetermined.

The chain combines TRBV19 with TRBJ1-5; the D is unclear. The material sequenced was PBMCs. The sequence was collected from a woman between 25 and 40 years old in good health and CMV-seronegative. The DNA of the CDR3 is TGTGCCAGTAGTATAGGTGGGCATTGGAGGAGCAATCAGCCCCAGCATTTT. This gives the protein CASSIGGHWRSNQPQHF.